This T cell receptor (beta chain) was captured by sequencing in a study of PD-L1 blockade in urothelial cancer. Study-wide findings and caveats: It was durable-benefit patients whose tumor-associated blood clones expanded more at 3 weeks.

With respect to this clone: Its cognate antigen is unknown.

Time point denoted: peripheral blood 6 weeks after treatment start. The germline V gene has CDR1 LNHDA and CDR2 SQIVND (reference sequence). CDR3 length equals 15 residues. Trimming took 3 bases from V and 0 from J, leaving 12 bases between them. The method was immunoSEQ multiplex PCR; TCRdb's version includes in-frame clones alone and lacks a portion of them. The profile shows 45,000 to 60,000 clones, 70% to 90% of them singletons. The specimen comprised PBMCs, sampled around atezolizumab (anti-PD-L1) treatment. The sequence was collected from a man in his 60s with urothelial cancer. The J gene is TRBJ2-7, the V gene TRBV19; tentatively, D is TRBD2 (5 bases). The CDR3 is CASSIPGESSYEQYF. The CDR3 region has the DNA TGTGCCAGTAGTATCCCCGGGGAGAGCTCCTACGAGCAGTACTTC. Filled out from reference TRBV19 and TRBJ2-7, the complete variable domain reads DGGITQSPKYLFRKEGQNVTLSCEQNLNHDAMYWYRQDPGQGLRLIYYSQIVNDFQKGDIAEGYSVSREKKESFPLTVTSAQKNPTAFYLCASSIPGESSYEQYFGPGTRLTVT.